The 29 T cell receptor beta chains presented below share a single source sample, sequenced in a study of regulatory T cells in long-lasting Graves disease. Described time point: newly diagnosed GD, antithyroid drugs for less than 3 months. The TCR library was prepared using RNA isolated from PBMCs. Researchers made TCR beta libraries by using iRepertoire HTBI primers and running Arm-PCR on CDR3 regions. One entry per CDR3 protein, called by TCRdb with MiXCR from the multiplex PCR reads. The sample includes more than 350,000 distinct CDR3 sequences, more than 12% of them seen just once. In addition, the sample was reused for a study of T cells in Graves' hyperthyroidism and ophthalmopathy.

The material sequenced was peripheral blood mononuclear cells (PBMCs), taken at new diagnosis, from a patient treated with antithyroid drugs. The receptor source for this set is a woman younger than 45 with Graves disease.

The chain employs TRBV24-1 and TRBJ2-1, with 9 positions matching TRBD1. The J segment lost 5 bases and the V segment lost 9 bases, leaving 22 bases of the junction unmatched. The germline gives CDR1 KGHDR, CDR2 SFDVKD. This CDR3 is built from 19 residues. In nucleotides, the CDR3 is TGTGCCACCCTACCGACGGGACAGGGATCGGCCGCTACAAACAATGAGCAGTTCTTC. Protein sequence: CATLPTGQGSAATNNEQFF.

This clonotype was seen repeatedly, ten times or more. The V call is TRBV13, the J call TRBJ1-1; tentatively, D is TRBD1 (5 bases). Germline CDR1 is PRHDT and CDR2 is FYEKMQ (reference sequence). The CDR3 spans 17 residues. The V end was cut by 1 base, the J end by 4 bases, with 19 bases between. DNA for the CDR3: TGTGCCAGCAGCTTAGAAGGGTTAGTAGGGGTCGGCACTGAAGCTTTCTTT. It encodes CASSLEGLVGVGTEAFF.

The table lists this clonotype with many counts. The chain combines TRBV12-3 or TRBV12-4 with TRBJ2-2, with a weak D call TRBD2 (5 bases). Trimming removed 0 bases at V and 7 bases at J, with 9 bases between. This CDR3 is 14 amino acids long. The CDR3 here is CASSLAGAVGELFF. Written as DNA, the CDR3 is TGTGCCAGCAGTTTAGCGGGAGCCGTCGGGGAGCTGTTTTTT.

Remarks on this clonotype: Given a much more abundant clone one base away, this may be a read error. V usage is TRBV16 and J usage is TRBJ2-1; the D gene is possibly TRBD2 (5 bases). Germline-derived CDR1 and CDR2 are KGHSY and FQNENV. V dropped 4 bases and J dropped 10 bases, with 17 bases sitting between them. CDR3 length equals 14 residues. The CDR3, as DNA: TGTGCCAGCAGCCCGGGGAGTTGGTCCTACGAGCAGTTCTTC. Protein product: CASSPGSWSYEQFF.

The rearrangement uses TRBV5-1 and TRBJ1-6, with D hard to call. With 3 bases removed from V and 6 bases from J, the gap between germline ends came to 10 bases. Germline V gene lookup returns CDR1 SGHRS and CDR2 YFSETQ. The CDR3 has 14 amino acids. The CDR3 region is CASSSDGTNSPLHF. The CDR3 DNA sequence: TGCGCCAGCAGCTCCGACGGAACTAATTCACCCCTCCACTTT.

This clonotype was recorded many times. Written as DNA, the CDR3 is TGTGCCAGCAGTGAACAGGCAGGGGGGAATTCACCCCTCCACTTT. Translated, it gives CASSEQAGGNSPLHF. V and J are TRBV2 and TRBJ1-6; 7 positions match TRBD1. The CDR3 is made up of 15 amino acids. After removal of 2 bases from V and 7 bases from J, the junction contained 5 bases not matched to a gene. Germline CDR1 and CDR2: SNHLY and FYNNEI. Based on the CDR3 plus reference TRBV2 and TRBJ1-6, the full variable domain is EPEVTQTPSHQVTQMGQEVILRCVPISNHLYFYWYRQILGQKVEFLVSFYNNEISEKSEIFDDQFSVERPDGSNFTLKIRSTKLEDSAMYFCASSEQAGGNSPLHFGNGTRLTVT.

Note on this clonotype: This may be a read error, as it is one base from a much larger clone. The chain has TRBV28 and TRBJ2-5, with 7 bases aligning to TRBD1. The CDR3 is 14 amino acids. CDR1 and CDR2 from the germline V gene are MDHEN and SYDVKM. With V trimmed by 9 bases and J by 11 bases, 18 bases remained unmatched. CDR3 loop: CASSWDRPYNEQYF. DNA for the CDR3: TGTGCCAGTTCCTGGGACAGACCCTACAATGAGCAGTACTTC. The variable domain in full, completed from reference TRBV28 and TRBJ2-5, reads DVKVTQSSRYLVKRTGEKVFLECVQDMDHENMFWYRQDPGLGLRLIYFSYDVKMKEKGDIPEGYSVSREKKERFSLILESASTNQTSMYLCASSWDRPYNEQYFGPGTRLLVL.

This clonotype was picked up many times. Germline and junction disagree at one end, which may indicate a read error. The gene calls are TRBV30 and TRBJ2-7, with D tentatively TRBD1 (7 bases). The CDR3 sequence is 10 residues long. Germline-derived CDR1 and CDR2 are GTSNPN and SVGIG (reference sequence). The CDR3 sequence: CASRGAKLNF. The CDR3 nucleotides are TGTGCCTCCAGGGGGGCAAAGTTAAACTTC.

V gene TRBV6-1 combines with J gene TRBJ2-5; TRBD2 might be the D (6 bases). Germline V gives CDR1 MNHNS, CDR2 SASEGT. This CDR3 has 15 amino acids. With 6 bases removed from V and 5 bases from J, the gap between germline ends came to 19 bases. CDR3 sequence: CASRKGRAGIETQYF. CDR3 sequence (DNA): TGTGCCAGCAGGAAGGGCCGGGCGGGAATTGAGACCCAGTACTTC.

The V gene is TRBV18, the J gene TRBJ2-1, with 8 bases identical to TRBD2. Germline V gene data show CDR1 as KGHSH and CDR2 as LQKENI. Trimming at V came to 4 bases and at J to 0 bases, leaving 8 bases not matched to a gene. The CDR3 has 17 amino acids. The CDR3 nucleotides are TGTGCCAGCTCACGGTATTCTAGCGGGCGCTCCTACAATGAGCAGTTCTTC. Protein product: CASSRYSSGRSYNEQFF.

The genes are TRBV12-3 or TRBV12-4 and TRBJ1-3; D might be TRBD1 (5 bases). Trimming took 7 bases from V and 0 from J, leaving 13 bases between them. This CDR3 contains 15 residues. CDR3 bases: TGTGCCAGCACCCTGCGGGGGGTCTCTGGAAACACCATATATTTT. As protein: CASTLRGVSGNTIYF.

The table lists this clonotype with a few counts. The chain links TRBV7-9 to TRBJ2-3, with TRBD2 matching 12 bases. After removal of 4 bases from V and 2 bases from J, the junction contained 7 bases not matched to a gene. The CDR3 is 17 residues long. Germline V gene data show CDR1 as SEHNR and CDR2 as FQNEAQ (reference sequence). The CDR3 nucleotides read TGTGCCAGCAGCTCCCCAACTAGCGGGAGGCCCACAGATACGCAGTATTTT. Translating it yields CASSSPTSGRPTDTQYF. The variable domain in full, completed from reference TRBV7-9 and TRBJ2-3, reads DTGVSQNPRHKITKRGQNVTFRCDPISEHNRLYWYRQTLGQGPEFLTYFQNEAQLEKSRLLSDRFSAERPKGSFSTLEIQRTEQGDSAMYLCASSSPTSGRPTDTQYFGPGTRLTVL.

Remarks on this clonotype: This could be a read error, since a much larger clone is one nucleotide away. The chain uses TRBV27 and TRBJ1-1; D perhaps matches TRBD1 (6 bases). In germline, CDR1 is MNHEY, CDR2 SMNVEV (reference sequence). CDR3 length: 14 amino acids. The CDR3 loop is CASGLQGPNTEAFF. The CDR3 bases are TGTGCCAGCGGTTTACAGGGACCGAACACTGAAGCTTTCTTT.

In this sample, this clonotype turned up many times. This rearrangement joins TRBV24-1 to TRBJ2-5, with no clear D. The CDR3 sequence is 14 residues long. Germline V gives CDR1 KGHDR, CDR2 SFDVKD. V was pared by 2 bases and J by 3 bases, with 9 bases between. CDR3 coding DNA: TGTGCCACCAGTGATTCAGACTTAAAAGAGACCCAGTACTTC. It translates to CATSDSDLKETQYF.

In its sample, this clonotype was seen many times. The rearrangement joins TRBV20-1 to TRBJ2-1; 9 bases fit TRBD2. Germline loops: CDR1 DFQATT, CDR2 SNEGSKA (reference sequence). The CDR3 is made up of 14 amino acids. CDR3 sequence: CSLAVAGDPNEQFF. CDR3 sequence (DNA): TGCAGCCTGGCGGTAGCGGGAGACCCCAATGAGCAGTTCTTC.

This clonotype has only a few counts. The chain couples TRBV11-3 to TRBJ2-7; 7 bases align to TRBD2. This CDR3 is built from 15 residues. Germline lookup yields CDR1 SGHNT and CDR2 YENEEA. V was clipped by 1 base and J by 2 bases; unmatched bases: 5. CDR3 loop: CASSLAGGTPYEQYF. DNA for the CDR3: TGTGCCAGCAGCTTAGCGGGAGGCACGCCCTACGAGCAGTACTTC.

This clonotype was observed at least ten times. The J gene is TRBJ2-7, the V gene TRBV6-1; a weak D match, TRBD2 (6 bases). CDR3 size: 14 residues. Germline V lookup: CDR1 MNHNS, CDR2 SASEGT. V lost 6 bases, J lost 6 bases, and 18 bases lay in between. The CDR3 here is CASRGGLPLGEQYF. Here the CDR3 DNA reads TGTGCCAGCAGGGGGGGACTCCCGCTGGGCGAGCAGTACTTC.

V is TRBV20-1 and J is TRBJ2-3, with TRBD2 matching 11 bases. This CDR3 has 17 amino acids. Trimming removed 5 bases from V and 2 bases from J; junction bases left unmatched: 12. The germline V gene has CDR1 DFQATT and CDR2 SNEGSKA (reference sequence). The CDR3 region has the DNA TGCAGTGCTTCTCCGGTACTAGCGGGAGTACCCACAGATACGCAGTATTTT. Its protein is CSASPVLAGVPTDTQYF.

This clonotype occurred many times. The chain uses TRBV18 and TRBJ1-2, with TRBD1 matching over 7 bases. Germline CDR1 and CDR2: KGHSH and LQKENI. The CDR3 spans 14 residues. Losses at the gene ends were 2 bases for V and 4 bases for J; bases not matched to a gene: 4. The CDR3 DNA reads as TGTGCCAGCTCACCAAAGGGACAGAGCTATGGCTACACCTTC. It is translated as CASSPKGQSYGYTF.

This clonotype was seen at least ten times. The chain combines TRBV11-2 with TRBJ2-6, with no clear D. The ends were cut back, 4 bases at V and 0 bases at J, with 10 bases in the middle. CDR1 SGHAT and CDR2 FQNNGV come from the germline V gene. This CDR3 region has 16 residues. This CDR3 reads CASSWQAVSGANVLTF. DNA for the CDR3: TGTGCCAGCAGCTGGCAGGCAGTCTCTGGGGCCAACGTCCTGACTTTC.

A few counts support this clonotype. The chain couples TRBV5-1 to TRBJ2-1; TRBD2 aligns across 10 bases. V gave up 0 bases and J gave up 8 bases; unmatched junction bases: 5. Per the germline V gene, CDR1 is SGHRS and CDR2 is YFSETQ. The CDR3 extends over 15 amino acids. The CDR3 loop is CASSLESSGRDEQFF. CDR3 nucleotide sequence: TGCGCCAGCAGCTTGGAGTCTAGCGGGAGAGATGAGCAGTTCTTC.

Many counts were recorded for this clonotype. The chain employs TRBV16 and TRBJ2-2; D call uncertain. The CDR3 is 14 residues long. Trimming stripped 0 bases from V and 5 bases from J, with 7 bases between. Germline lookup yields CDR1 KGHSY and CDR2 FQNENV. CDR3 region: CASSQSASTGELFF. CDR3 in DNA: TGTGCCAGCAGCCAATCAGCCTCAACCGGGGAGCTGTTTTTT.

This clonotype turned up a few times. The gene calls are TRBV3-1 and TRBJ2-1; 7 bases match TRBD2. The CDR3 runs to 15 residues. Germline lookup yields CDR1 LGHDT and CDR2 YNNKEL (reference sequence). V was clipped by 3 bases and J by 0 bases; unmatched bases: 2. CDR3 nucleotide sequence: TGTGCCAGCAGCCACCTAGCGGACTCCTACAATGAGCAGTTCTTC. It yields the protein CASSHLADSYNEQFF.

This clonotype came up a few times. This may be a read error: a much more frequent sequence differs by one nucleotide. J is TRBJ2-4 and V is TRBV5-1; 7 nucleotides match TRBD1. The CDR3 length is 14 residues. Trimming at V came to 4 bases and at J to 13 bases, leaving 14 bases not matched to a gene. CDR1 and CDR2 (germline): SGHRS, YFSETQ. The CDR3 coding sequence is TGCGCCAGCAGCCTCGACGTACAGGGGCCTGAGCAGTACTTC. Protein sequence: CASSLDVQGPEQYF.

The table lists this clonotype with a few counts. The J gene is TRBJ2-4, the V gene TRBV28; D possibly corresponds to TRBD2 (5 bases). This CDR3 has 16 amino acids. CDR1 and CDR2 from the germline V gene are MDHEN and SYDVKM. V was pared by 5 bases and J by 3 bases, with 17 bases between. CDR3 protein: CASSRAKSGYKNIQYF. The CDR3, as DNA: TGTGCCAGCAGTCGAGCGAAAAGCGGATACAAAAACATTCAGTACTTC.

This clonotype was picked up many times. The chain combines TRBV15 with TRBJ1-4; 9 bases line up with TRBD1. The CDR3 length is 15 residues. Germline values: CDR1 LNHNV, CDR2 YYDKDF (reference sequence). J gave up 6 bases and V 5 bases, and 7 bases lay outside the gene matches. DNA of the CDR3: TGTGCCACCAGCGGGACAGGGAGGGTAGATGAAAAACTGTTTTTT. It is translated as CATSGTGRVDEKLFF.

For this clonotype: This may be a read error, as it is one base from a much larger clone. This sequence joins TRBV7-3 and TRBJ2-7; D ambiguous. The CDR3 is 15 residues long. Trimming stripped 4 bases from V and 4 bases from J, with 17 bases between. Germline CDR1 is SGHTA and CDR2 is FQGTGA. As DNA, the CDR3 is TGTGCCAGCAGCTACCAAGGCATTACCCAATACGAGCAGTACTTC. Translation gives CASSYQGITQYEQYF. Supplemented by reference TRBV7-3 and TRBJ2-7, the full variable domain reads GAGVSQTPSNKVTEKGKYVELRCDPISGHTALYWYRQSLGQGPEFLIYFQGTGAADDSGLPNDRFFAVRPEGSVSTLKIQRTERGDSAVYLCASSYQGITQYEQYFGPGTRLTVT.

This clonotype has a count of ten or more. The DNA of the CDR3 is TGCAGTGCAACACCGGACGCCAGGAAGAGTCAGTATTTT. Its translation is CSATPDARKSQYF. This chain links TRBV20-1 with TRBJ2-3, with unresolved D. CDR1 is DFQATT, CDR2 SNEGSKA, per germline (reference sequence). The V end lost 6 bases, the J end lost 12 bases, and 22 bases lay between the germline ends. This CDR3 is built from 13 residues.

In nucleotides, the CDR3 is TGCAGTGCTAGAGAGGCAGGCCATGAGCAGTTCTTC. Its protein product is CSAREAGHEQFF. This chain joins TRBV20-1 and TRBJ2-1; D is undetermined. Germline CDR1 and CDR2: DFQATT and SNEGSKA (reference sequence). The ends were cut back, 0 bases at V and 8 bases at J, with 8 bases in the middle. The CDR3 has 12 residues.